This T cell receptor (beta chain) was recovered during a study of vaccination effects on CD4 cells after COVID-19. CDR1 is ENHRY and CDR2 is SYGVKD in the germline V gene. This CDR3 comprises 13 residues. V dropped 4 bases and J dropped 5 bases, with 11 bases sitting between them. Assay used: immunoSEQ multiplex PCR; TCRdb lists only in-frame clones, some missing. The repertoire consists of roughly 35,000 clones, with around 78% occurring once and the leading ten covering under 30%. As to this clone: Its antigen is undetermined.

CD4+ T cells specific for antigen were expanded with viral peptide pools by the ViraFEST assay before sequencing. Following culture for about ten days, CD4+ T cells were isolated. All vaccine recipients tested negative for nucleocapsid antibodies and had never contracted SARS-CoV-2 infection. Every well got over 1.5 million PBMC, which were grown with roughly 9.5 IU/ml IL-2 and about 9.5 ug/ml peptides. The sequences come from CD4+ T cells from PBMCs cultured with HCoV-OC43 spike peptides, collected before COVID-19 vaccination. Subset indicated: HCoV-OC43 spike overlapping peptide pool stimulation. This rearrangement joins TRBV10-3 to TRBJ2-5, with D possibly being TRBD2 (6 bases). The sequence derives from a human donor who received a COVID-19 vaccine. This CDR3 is CAISGVGGETQYF. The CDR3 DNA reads TGTGCCATCAGTGGTGTTGGAGGGGAGACCCAGTACTTC.